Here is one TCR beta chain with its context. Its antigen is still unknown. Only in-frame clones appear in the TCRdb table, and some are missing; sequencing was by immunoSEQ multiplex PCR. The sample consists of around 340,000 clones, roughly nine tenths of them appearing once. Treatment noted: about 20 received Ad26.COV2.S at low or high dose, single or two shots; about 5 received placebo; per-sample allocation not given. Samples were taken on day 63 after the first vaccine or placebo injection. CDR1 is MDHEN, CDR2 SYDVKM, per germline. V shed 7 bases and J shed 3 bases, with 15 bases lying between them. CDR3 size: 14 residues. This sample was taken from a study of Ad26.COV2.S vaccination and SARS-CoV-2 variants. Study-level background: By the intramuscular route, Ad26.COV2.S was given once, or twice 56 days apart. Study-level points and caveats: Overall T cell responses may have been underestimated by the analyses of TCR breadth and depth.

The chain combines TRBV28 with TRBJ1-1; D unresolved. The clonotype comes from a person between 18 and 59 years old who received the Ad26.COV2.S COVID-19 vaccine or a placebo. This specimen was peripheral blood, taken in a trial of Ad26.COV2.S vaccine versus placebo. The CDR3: CASIGEGGHTEAFF. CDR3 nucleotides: TGTGCCAGCATCGGAGAGGGTGGGCACACTGAAGCTTTCTTT.